The 8 T cell receptor beta chains below were found in one sample sequenced in a study of regulatory T cells in long-lasting Graves disease. CDR3-region Arm-PCR and iRepertoire HTBI primers produced the TCR beta libraries. MiXCR, run by TCRdb on the multiplex PCR reads, gives a single entry per CDR3 protein. The sample lists under 700,000 distinct CDR3 sequences, 15% to 20% occurring once. Time point given: newly diagnosed GD, antithyroid drugs for less than 3 months. Researchers made the TCR library from RNA that was extracted from PBMCs. Separately, the same data were catalogued under a study of T cells in Graves' hyperthyroidism and ophthalmopathy.

This material consisted of peripheral blood mononuclear cells (PBMCs), taken at new diagnosis, from a patient treated with antithyroid drugs. Receptor source: a woman aged 35-60 years with Graves disease.

V gene TRBV7-9 combines with J gene TRBJ1-1; 9 nucleotides match TRBD1. The CDR3 runs 18 residues. With V trimmed by 2 bases and J by 0 bases, 10 bases remained unmatched. The germline V gene encodes CDR1 SEHNR and CDR2 FQNEAQ (reference sequence). DNA for the CDR3: TGTGCCAGCAGCTTACTCCGGGACAGGGTAGTGCTGAACACTGAAGCTTTCTTT. Translation gives CASSLLRDRVVLNTEAFF.

V is TRBV19 and J is TRBJ1-1, with D uncertain. V dropped 8 bases and J dropped 4 bases, with 11 bases sitting between them. This CDR3 contains 12 residues. Germline CDR1 reads LNHDA; CDR2 reads SQIVND (reference sequence). For the CDR3, the DNA is TGTGCCAGTGGTTACGGCGGCACTGAAGCTTTCTTT. Protein sequence: CASGYGGTEAFF.

The chain uses TRBV19 and TRBJ1-5, with a tentative D call TRBD1 (5 bases). The CDR3 covers 18 residues. V was clipped by 7 bases and J by 0 bases, with 22 bases between them. CDR1 is LNHDA, CDR2 SQIVND, per germline (reference sequence). CDR3 DNA sequence: TGTGCCAGTACCACTTCGGCGGGGCGGGCTTATAGCAATCAGCCCCAGCATTTT. Amino acid sequence: CASTTSAGRAYSNQPQHF.

This clonotype came up a few times. This chain links TRBV19 with TRBJ1-5; D is perhaps TRBD1 (5 bases). Germline V gene lookup returns CDR1 LNHDA and CDR2 SQIVND (reference sequence). The CDR3 spans 16 residues. Trimming shortened V by 1 base and J by 3 bases, and 13 bases separated the two germline ends. DNA for the CDR3: TGTGCCAGTAGTATAGTCTCGGGACTTTTCAATCAGCCCCAGCATTTT. Amino acid sequence: CASSIVSGLFNQPQHF.

This clonotype appeared many times. This sequence joins TRBV24-1 and TRBJ2-5; D might be TRBD1 or TRBD2, each matching 5 bases. V was cut by 2 bases and J by 3 bases, with 9 bases left in between. The CDR3 covers 14 residues. The germline V gene encodes CDR1 KGHDR and CDR2 SFDVKD. The CDR3 spells CATSDYRGEETQYF. DNA of the CDR3: TGTGCCACCAGTGATTATAGAGGGGAAGAGACCCAGTACTTC.

This clonotype has a count of ten or more. This chain connects TRBV3-1 to TRBJ2-2, with 7 bases fitting TRBD2. The germline gives CDR1 LGHDT, CDR2 YNNKEL (reference sequence). With 3 bases clipped from V and 4 bases from J, the junction kept 5 bases outside the gene matches. The CDR3 totals 15 residues. This CDR3 is CASSHFSGGTGELFF. In DNA form, the CDR3 reads TGTGCCAGCAGCCACTTTTCGGGGGGCACCGGGGAGCTGTTTTTT.

This rearrangement joins TRBV20-1 to TRBJ2-1; 8 nucleotides line up with TRBD2. V lost 0 bases, J lost 4 bases, and 5 bases stayed unmatched. Per germline, CDR1 DFQATT and CDR2 SNEGSKA (reference sequence). There are 15 residues in the CDR3. As DNA, the CDR3 is TGCAGTGCTAGAGATCTTATAGCGGGGTACAATGAGCAGTTCTTC. Its translation is CSARDLIAGYNEQFF.

This clonotype was detected only a few times. The genes are TRBV20-1 and TRBJ2-7, with D uncertain. V was pared by 0 bases and J by 6 bases, with 3 bases between. The CDR3 is made up of 10 amino acids. CDR1 and CDR2 (germline): DFQATT, SNEGSKA (reference sequence). The CDR3 DNA reads as TGCAGTGCTAGAGACCGCGAGCAGTACTTC. Its translation: CSARDREQYF.